Listed below are T cell receptor beta chains from one sample, sequenced in a study of OX40 agonist ivuxolimab in advanced cancers. Assay used: immunoSEQ multiplex PCR; TCRdb lists only in-frame clones, some missing. The sample holds tens of thousands of clones; roughly 88% are singletons and the top ten take about 37%. Sequenced material: CD4+ or CD8+ T cells sorted from blood, taken in a trial of the OX40 agonist ivuxolimab. The source is an adult with an advanced solid tumor such as melanoma, head and neck, liver or kidney cancer. CDR3s include the opening cysteine and the closing phenylalanine or tryptophan. Size is stated for part of the rows, as once, few or many counts, or as a class when the clone is expanded.

v_call: TRBV7-8
j_call: TRBJ1-2
clone_size: -
cdr3_aa: CASSGTGNYGYTF

v_call: TRBV7-3
j_call: TRBJ2-2
clone_size: once
cdr3_aa: CASSRGGAAGNTGELFF

v_call: TRBV5-6
j_call: TRBJ1-3
clone_size: -
cdr3_aa: CASRRTGAGNTIYF

v_call: TRBV6-5
j_call: TRBJ2-7
clone_size: once
cdr3_aa: CASRNNNRASEQYF

v_call: TRBV23-1
j_call: TRBJ1-6
clone_size: -
cdr3_aa: CASSQGHRNSPLHF

v_call: TRBV5-4
j_call: TRBJ2-2
clone_size: -
cdr3_aa: CASSLEGSRSGELFF

v_call: TRBV27
j_call: TRBJ2-3
clone_size: -
cdr3_aa: CASSLREGLPDTQYF

v_call: TRBV15
j_call: TRBJ2-3
clone_size: once
cdr3_aa: CATSSSGRAADTQYF

v_call: TRBV27
j_call: TRBJ2-3
clone_size: -
cdr3_aa: CASSLTSGAGTADTQYF

v_call: TRBV5-1
j_call: TRBJ2-1
clone_size: -
cdr3_aa: CASSPYSGLAGGNEQFF

v_call: TRBV30
j_call: TRBJ1-4
clone_size: few
cdr3_aa: CAWSVWGRDEKLFF